The entry that follows covers one T cell receptor beta chain sequence. This specimen belongs to a study of cytomegalovirus exposure and HLA in healthy donors. The donors were part of the validation cohort of roughly 110 subjects. That cohort was separate from the first cohort, which comprised some 670 subjects. Sequencing used immunoSEQ multiplex PCR; TCRdb keeps in-frame clones, though not all of them. The sample carries 250,000 to 400,000 clones, around 90% recorded once. This CDR3 region has 13 residues. V was trimmed by 8 bases and J by 5 bases, leaving 15 bases between them. Germline CDR1 reads MNHNS; CDR2 reads SASEGT.

The TCR sequence derives from a man aged 25 to 40 in good health and CMV-seronegative. The chain carries TRBV6-1 and TRBJ1-1; no firm D call. The source material was PBMCs. CDR3 amino acids: CASQRLFGTEAFF. The CDR3 DNA is TGTGCCAGCCAGAGATTGTTCGGGACTGAAGCTTTCTTT.